This paragraph covers one TCR beta chain sequence. The data stem from a study of Tregs in tolerant kidney transplant recipients. Produced via immunoSEQ multiplex PCR; TCRdb's table is partial and in-frame only. The repertoire holds tens of thousands of clones, with under 95% as singletons. In germline, CDR1 is SGHVS, CDR2 FQNEAQ. The CDR3 sequence is 15 residues long. The V segment lost 4 bases and the J segment 9 bases; nucleotides outside the gene matches: 10. The sequencing used CD4+ T cells from blood, collected before the transplant. This TCR derives from a human donor who received a combined kidney and bone marrow transplant. The rearrangement joins TRBV7-8 to TRBJ1-5; TRBD1 aligns across 9 bases. The CDR3 sequence: CASSSYRDRVGPQHF. The CDR3 nucleotides read TGTGCCAGCAGCTCGTACCGGGACAGGGTCGGGCCCCAGCATTTT. Complete variable domain (other parts from reference TRBV7-8 and TRBJ1-5): GAGVSQSPRYKVAKRGQDVALRCDPISGHVSLFWYQQALGQGPEFLTYFQNEAQLDKSGLPSDRFFAERPEGSVSTLKIQRTQQEDSAVYLCASSSYRDRVGPQHFGDGTRLSIL.